The clone carrying this T cell receptor beta chain showed up just a few times. Germline V gives CDR1 MNHEY, CDR2 SVGAGI. Trimming shortened V by 6 bases and J by 3 bases, and 9 bases separated the two germline ends. This CDR3 region has 13 residues. TCRdb keeps only in-frame clones here, not all; method: immunoSEQ multiplex PCR. In the table there are about 310,000 clones, about nine tenths of which are singletons. The data derive from a study of blood T cell repertoires in COVID-19. This chain joins TRBV6-5 and TRBJ2-1; tentative D call: TRBD1 (6 bases). The TCR sequence derives from a woman aged 25 to 39 who had recovered from COVID-19. Sequencing was done on a sample of PBMCs or T cells enriched from blood (not recorded which). Written as DNA, the CDR3 is TGTGCCAGCAGGGGGGCTAGCTACAATGAGCAGTTCTTC. It specifies CASRGASYNEQFF.